The 32 T cell receptor beta chains in this list originate from one sample, sequenced in a study of CD8+CD57+ T cells in acquired aplastic anemia. Investigators profiled TCR beta VDJ and CDR3 from genomic DNA template. TCRdb reprocessed the reads via MiXCR and lists one record per CDR3 protein. In the table there are more than 150,000 distinct CDR3 sequences, around 65% of which are singletons. Sequenced sample: sorted CD4+, CD8+, or CD8+CD57+ T cells (not recorded which) from PBMCs. These receptors originate from a human donor with severe aplastic anemia or a healthy control (not recorded which).

CDR3 sequence: CAISDKVGDYNEQFF. For the CDR3, the DNA is TGTGCCATCAGTGACAAGGTAGGGGACTACAATGAGCAGTTCTTC. The J gene is TRBJ2-1, the V gene TRBV10-3; a possible D gene is TRBD1 (5 bases). The CDR3 is 15 residues long. Germline lookup yields CDR1 ENHRY and CDR2 SYGVKD. The germline V and J ends were trimmed by 3 bases and 3 bases, with 12 bases remaining between them.

V gene TRBV24-1 combines with J gene TRBJ2-2; 9 bases match TRBD1. Trimming at V came to 6 bases and at J to 7 bases, leaving 5 bases not matched to a gene. CDR1 and CDR2 (germline): KGHDR, SFDVKD. The CDR3 runs to 14 residues. The DNA of the CDR3 is TGTGCCACCAGTTCGGGGACAGGGTACGGGGAGCTGTTTTTT. Translation gives CATSSGTGYGELFF.

The J gene is TRBJ2-1, the V gene TRBV19; D is ambiguous. The CDR3 contains 17 residues. V dropped 7 bases and J dropped 0 bases, with 19 bases sitting between them. Germline CDR1 LNHDA, CDR2 SQIVND (reference sequence). The DNA for the CDR3 is TGTGCCAGTACCCTTGACCCTCGTGGGCTCTCCTACAATGAGCAGTTCTTC. Its translation: CASTLDPRGLSYNEQFF.

The chain joins TRBV7-3 to TRBJ2-1; a possible D gene is TRBD1 (5 bases). The germline gives CDR1 SGHTA, CDR2 FQGTGA. Trimming took 5 bases from V and 6 from J, leaving 20 bases between them. The CDR3 spans 16 residues. DNA for the CDR3: TGTGCCAGCAGCCGAAGCGAGTCAGGGTTGAGCAATGAGCAGTTCTTC. Its translation: CASSRSESGLSNEQFF.

The gene calls are TRBV2 and TRBJ2-7; 8 nucleotides line up with TRBD2. The CDR3 loop spans 16 amino acids. CDR1 SNHLY and CDR2 FYNNEI come from the germline V gene. The J segment lost 0 bases and the V segment lost 4 bases, leaving 8 bases of the junction unmatched. The CDR3 coding sequence is TGTGCCAGCAGTGTGTGGCGGGGGGTTCTCTCCTACGAGCAGTACTTC. Translating gives CASSVWRGVLSYEQYF.

About this clonotype: The junction departs from germline at one end; a sequencing error may be responsible. This sequence joins TRBV12-3 or TRBV12-4 and TRBJ1-1, with TRBD1 identical over 7 bases. The CDR3 sequence is 16 residues long. This chain's CDR3 is CASSPEEAGGNSEAFF. The CDR3, as DNA: TGTGCCAGCAGCCCGGAGGAGGCAGGGGGGAACTCTGAAGCTTTCTTT.

This clonotype was seen more than once but under ten times. CDR3 protein: CASSLGVQPQHF. For the CDR3, the DNA is TGTGCCAGCAGCTTAGGGGTTCAGCCCCAGCATTTT. This chain uses TRBV7-9 with TRBJ1-5, with D hard to call. V was shortened by 1 base and J by 6 bases, with 4 bases between the two germline ends. This CDR3 comprises 12 residues. From germline, CDR1 is SEHNR and CDR2 FQNEAQ (reference sequence).

This chain joins TRBV4-2 and TRBJ2-7, with D possibly TRBD2 on 6 matching bases. Looked up from germline, CDR1 is LGHNA and CDR2 is YNFKEQ. The V and J ends lost 4 bases and 1 base respectively, with 17 bases between them. The CDR3 runs to 16 residues. CDR3 residues: CASSPLPRGRSYEQYF. CDR3 bases: TGTGCCAGCAGCCCCCTCCCGCGGGGTAGGTCCTACGAGCAGTACTTC.

This chain connects TRBV20-1 to TRBJ1-6; TRBD1 agrees at 11 bases. The germline V gene has CDR1 DFQATT and CDR2 SNEGSKA (reference sequence). CDR3 length equals 14 residues. With 8 bases clipped from V and 7 bases from J, the junction kept 7 bases outside the gene matches. The chain's CDR3 is CSPWDRGGNSPLHF. The CDR3 nucleotides read TGCAGTCCTTGGGACAGGGGGGGAAATTCACCCCTCCACTTT.

Concerning this clonotype: At one end the junction does not follow the germline gene, possibly because of a read error. V usage is TRBV10-3 and J usage is TRBJ1-2; no firm D call. The germline gives CDR1 ENHRY, CDR2 SYGVKD. This CDR3 comprises 15 residues. DNA of the CDR3: TGTGCCAGCAGTCCGGACGTCCACGGGGACTATGGCTACACCTTC. It encodes CASSPDVHGDYGYTF.

The chain combines TRBV12-3 or TRBV12-4 with TRBJ1-6; 9 nucleotides match TRBD1. The CDR3 contains 15 residues. V was pared by 7 bases and J by 9 bases, with 10 bases of the junction left unmatched. The CDR3 coding sequence is TGTGCCAGCAAGGACAGGGGTAACTCGGGTTCACCCCTCCACTTT. As protein: CASKDRGNSGSPLHF.

This clonotype has at least ten counts. The chain combines TRBV28 with TRBJ1-6; 8 bases are shared with TRBD1. CDR3 length: 15 amino acids. CDR1 and CDR2 (germline): MDHEN, SYDVKM. Trimming cost V 6 bases and J 14 bases; bases outside gene matches: 15. The CDR3: CASSDLGQGGGSLHF. The CDR3 DNA follows: TGTGCCAGCAGCGACCTAGGACAGGGTGGAGGCTCCCTCCACTTT.

This clonotype occurred a few times. V and J are TRBV20-1 and TRBJ1-2; the D is unclear. CDR3 size: 10 residues. Germline lookup yields CDR1 DFQATT and CDR2 SNEGSKA (reference sequence). Deletions cut 6 bases from V and 6 bases from J, with 8 bases between. CDR3 in DNA: TGCAGTGCGGGAAGGGATGGCTACACCTTC. This encodes CSAGRDGYTF.

The rearrangement uses TRBV24-1 and TRBJ2-5, with 7 positions matching TRBD1. The V segment lost 0 bases and the J segment 6 bases; nucleotides outside the gene matches: 9. The CDR3 consists of 16 residues. Germline V CDR1 and CDR2: KGHDR, SFDVKD. The CDR3 DNA is TGTGCCACCAGTGATTTGAAGGGGGACAGTGTCAAGACCCAGTACTTC. This codes for CATSDLKGDSVKTQYF.

The rearrangement joins TRBV7-9 to TRBJ1-6; the match to TRBD1 covers 12 bases. Germline trimming cut 2 bases from V and 16 bases from J; bases unmatched to any gene: 12. CDR3 size: 16 residues. Germline CDR1 and CDR2: SEHNR and FQNEAQ (reference sequence). The CDR3 is CASSLYSGTGGNVLHF. Written as DNA, the CDR3 is TGTGCCAGCAGCTTATACTCCGGGACAGGGGGCAACGTACTCCACTTT.

The V and J genes are TRBV7-2 and TRBJ2-7; maybe TRBD1 (6 bases). Germline CDR1 is SGHTA and CDR2 is FQGNSA. Trimming pared 2 bases from V and 7 bases from J, leaving 9 bases between. There are 12 residues in the CDR3. The DNA for the CDR3 is TGTGCCAGCAGCTTAAGGCAGGGGGAGCAGTACTTC. Protein sequence: CASSLRQGEQYF.

This clonotype was seen once. This CDR3 is CSAAVQGSSYEQYF. CDR3 in DNA: TGCAGCGCCGCCGTACAGGGAAGCTCCTACGAGCAGTACTTC. V gene TRBV29-1 combines with J gene TRBJ2-7; tentatively, D is TRBD1 (6 bases). The CDR3 runs 14 residues. Germline CDR1 is SQVTM and CDR2 is ANQGSEA. Trimming took off 7 bases at V and 0 bases at J, with 16 bases between the two ends.

For the CDR3, the DNA is TGTGCCAGCAGGGTGACTAAAGATGGCTACACCTTC. It is translated as CASRVTKDGYTF. The V gene is TRBV5-8, the J gene TRBJ1-2; D gene ambiguous. The CDR3 loop spans 12 amino acids. Germline V gene sequence: CDR1 SGHTS, CDR2 YDEGEE. Trimming left V 5 bases short and J 6 bases short, with 11 bases between.

This clonotype was detected only once. The chain recombines TRBV7-2 with TRBJ2-1, with D unclear. V was pared by 2 bases and J by 8 bases, with 7 bases between. This CDR3 spans 12 amino acids. Per germline, CDR1 SGHTA and CDR2 FQGNSA. The CDR3 DNA sequence: TGTGCCAGCAGCTTAATGACCGATGAGCAGTTCTTC. This encodes CASSLMTDEQFF.

J is TRBJ2-7 and V is TRBV11-3; tentative D call: TRBD2 (7 bases). The CDR3 consists of 15 residues. V lost 3 bases and J 7 bases, leaving 19 bases between the germline ends. Germline CDR1 is SGHNT and CDR2 is YENEEA. The CDR3 DNA reads TGTGCCAGCAGCTTGCGGGGGAGGGGGGGTGATGAGCAGTACTTC. It codes for CASSLRGRGGDEQYF.

CDR3 DNA sequence: TGTGCCAGCAGCTTAGCAGGCGGGAGCTCACCCCTCCACTTT. Its protein is CASSLAGGSSPLHF. The chain combines TRBV11-2 with TRBJ1-6; D ambiguous. From germline, CDR1 is SGHAT and CDR2 FQNNGV. This CDR3 comprises 14 residues. Trimming cost V 1 base and J 10 bases, with 11 bases left between them.

The rearrangement uses TRBV10-3 and TRBJ2-7; the D gene is possibly TRBD1 (5 bases). Germline loops: CDR1 ENHRY, CDR2 SYGVKD. V lost 6 bases to trimming and J lost 1 base, with 7 bases between them. This CDR3 contains 12 residues. The CDR3 loop reads CAIRQDSYEQYF. CDR3 in DNA: TGTGCCATCAGACAGGATTCCTACGAGCAGTACTTC.

CDR3 bases: TGTGCCAGCAGCCAAGGCCAGGGGGCTCAGCCCCAGCATTTT. It is translated as CASSQGQGAQPQHF. This chain connects TRBV7-9 to TRBJ1-5; TRBD1 agrees at 8 bases. J lost 6 bases, V lost 5 bases, and 6 bases had no gene match. The CDR3 loop spans 14 amino acids. Germline lookup yields CDR1 SEHNR and CDR2 FQNEAQ (reference sequence).

This clonotype was seen many times. The chain couples TRBV27 to TRBJ2-7; D perhaps matches TRBD1 (5 bases). V lost 6 bases and J lost 5, with 11 bases in between. Germline V gives CDR1 MNHEY, CDR2 SMNVEV (reference sequence). The CDR3 extends over 12 amino acids. The CDR3 region is CASSPQGDEQYF. CDR3 sequence (DNA): TGTGCCAGCAGCCCCCAAGGGGACGAGCAGTACTTC.

A word on this clonotype: At one boundary the junction diverges from the germline segment, which might be a read error. V is TRBV5-1 and J is TRBJ2-7; D is unclear. Germline values: CDR1 SGHRS, CDR2 YFSETQ. This CDR3 has 12 amino acids. The CDR3 is CASSVDGYEQYF. CDR3 nucleotides: TGTGCCAGCAGCGTAGACGGGTACGAGCAGTACTTC. The whole variable domain, filled in from reference TRBV5-1 and TRBJ2-7, reads KAGVTQTPRYLIKTRGQQVTLSCSPISGHRSVSWYQQTPGQGLQFLFEYFSETQRNKGNFPGRFSGRQFSNSRSEMNVSTLELGDSALYLCASSVDGYEQYFGPGTRLTVT.

The V and J genes are TRBV24-1 and TRBJ1-2, with D unresolved. Trimming left V 1 base short and J 4 bases short, with 18 bases between. This CDR3 has 17 amino acids. Per the germline V gene, CDR1 is KGHDR and CDR2 is SFDVKD. The CDR3 spells CATSDFSPDGGSYGYTF. Here the CDR3 DNA reads TGTGCCACCAGTGATTTTTCCCCCGACGGAGGGAGCTATGGCTACACCTTC.

The chain recombines TRBV2 with TRBJ2-7; 11 nucleotides align to TRBD2. The germline gives CDR1 SNHLY, CDR2 FYNNEI. The CDR3 covers 14 residues. The ends lost 8 bases at V and 3 bases at J; junction bases unmatched: 6. The CDR3 sequence: CASWIAGGSYEQYF. CDR3 DNA sequence: TGTGCCAGCTGGATAGCGGGGGGGAGCTACGAGCAGTACTTC. The full variable domain, in which reference TRBV2 and TRBJ2-7 provide the parts outside the CDR3, is EPEVTQTPSHQVTQMGQEVILRCVPISNHLYFYWYRQILGQKVEFLVSFYNNEISEKSEIFDDQFSVERPDGSNFTLKIRSTKLEDSAMYFCASWIAGGSYEQYFGPGTRLTVT.

This chain uses TRBV7-9 with TRBJ2-7; TRBD1 agrees at 9 bases. Germline assignment: CDR1 SEHNR and CDR2 FQNEAQ (reference sequence). This CDR3 is 15 amino acids long. J was trimmed by 0 bases and V by 5 bases; bases with no gene match: 5. CDR3: CASSTDRGSSYEQYF. CDR3 bases: TGTGCCAGCAGCACGGACAGGGGAAGCTCCTACGAGCAGTACTTC.

The CDR3 sequence is CARSHADTQYF. The CDR3 DNA reads TGTGCCAGAAGCCACGCGGATACGCAGTATTTT. The genes are TRBV7-3 and TRBJ2-3; D is undetermined. This CDR3 comprises 11 residues. Germline lookup yields CDR1 SGHTA and CDR2 FQGTGA. The ends were cut back, 9 bases at V and 6 bases at J, with 10 bases in the middle. The full variable domain, with the rest looked up from reference TRBV7-3 and TRBJ2-3, is GAGVSQTPSNKVTEKGKYVELRCDPISGHTALYWYRQSLGQGPEFLIYFQGTGAADDSGLPNDRFFAVRPEGSVSTLKIQRTERGDSAVYLCARSHADTQYFGPGTRLTVL.

To note about this clonotype: In this CDR3 the conserved last residue, phenylalanine or tryptophan, is missing, so a read error is likely. No DNA is shown, since the ends of the CDR3 on it are uncertain; the CDR3 is the one TCRdb lists. The chain couples TRBV7-6 to TRBJ2-5. The CDR3 length is 9 residues, termini included. Germline CDR1 SGHVS, CDR2 FNYEAQ. The CDR3 loop reads CASSSGPNY.

This clonotype occurred many times. The chain links TRBV20-1 to TRBJ1-1; the D gene is possibly TRBD1 (5 bases). The ends were cut back, 2 bases at V and 1 base at J, with 14 bases in the middle. The germline V gene encodes CDR1 DFQATT and CDR2 SNEGSKA (reference sequence). The CDR3 has 15 amino acids. The CDR3 sequence is CSARSLDSPNTEAFF. The CDR3 DNA reads TGCAGTGCTAGATCTTTAGACAGTCCGAACACTGAAGCTTTCTTT.

V is TRBV6-1 and J is TRBJ2-7; D possibly corresponds to TRBD2 (5 bases). This CDR3 has 14 amino acids. Trimming took off 8 bases at V and 0 bases at J, with 14 bases between the two ends. Germline loops: CDR1 MNHNS, CDR2 SASEGT. This CDR3 reads CASCERTSSYEQYF. In DNA form, the CDR3 reads TGTGCCAGCTGCGAGCGGACGAGCTCCTACGAGCAGTACTTC.